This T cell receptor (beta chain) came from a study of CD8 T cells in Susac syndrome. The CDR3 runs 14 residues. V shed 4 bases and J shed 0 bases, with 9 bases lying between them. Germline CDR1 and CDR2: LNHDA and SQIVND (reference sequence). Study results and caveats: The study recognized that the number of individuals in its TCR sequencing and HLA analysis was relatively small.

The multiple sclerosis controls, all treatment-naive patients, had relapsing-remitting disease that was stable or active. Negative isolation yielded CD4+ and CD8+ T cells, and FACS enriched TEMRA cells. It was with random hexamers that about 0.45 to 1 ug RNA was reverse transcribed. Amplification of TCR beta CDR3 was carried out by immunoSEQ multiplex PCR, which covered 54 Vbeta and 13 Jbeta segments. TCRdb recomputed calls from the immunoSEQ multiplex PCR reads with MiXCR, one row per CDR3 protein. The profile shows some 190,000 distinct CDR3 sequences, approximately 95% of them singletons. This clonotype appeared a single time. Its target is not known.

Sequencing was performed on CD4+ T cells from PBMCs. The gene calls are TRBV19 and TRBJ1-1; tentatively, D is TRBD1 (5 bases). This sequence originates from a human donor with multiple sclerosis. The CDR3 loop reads CASSTGPMNTEAFF. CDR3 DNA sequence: TGTGCCAGTAGTACGGGACCGATGAACACTGAAGCTTTCTTT.